The 30 T cell receptor beta chains listed next were all sequenced from one sample in a study of blood T cell repertoires in COVID-19. TCRdb's table, derived via immunoSEQ multiplex PCR, lists solely in-frame clones and lacks some. The sample carries about 140,000 clones, roughly 83% recorded once. Sequencing was carried out using PBMCs or T cells enriched from blood (not recorded which). The receptors were gathered from a man aged 35 to 55 with acute COVID-19.

The chain has TRBV6-4 and TRBJ2-3; 8 nucleotides agree with TRBD1. There are 14 residues in the CDR3. CDR1 is MRHNA and CDR2 is SNTAGT in the germline V gene. The trim removed 6 bases at V and 2 bases at J, leaving 4 bases unmatched. The CDR3 sequence: CASSQGANTDTQYF. CDR3 coding DNA: TGTGCCAGCAGCCAGGGGGCGAACACAGATACGCAGTATTTT.

The chain employs TRBV3-1 (or the pseudogene TRBV3-2) and TRBJ2-3; D remains unclear. This CDR3 is 14 amino acids long. Germline CDR1 reads LGHDT; CDR2 reads YNNKEL (reference sequence). V gave up 4 bases and J gave up 2 bases, with 10 bases separating them. CDR3: CASSRRLATDTQYF. CDR3 DNA sequence: TGTGCCAGCAGCCGACGACTGGCCACAGATACGCAGTATTTT.

The J gene is TRBJ2-1, the V gene TRBV7-9; 7 nucleotides agree with TRBD1. With V trimmed by 7 bases and J by 6 bases, 9 bases remained unmatched. Germline CDR1 reads SEHNR; CDR2 reads FQNEAQ (reference sequence). This CDR3 is built from 14 residues. CDR3 DNA: TGTGCCAGCACCCAGGGACAGAACCTCAATGAGCAGTTCTTC. It is translated as CASTQGQNLNEQFF. Filled out from reference TRBV7-9 and TRBJ2-1, the complete variable domain reads DTGVSQNPRHKITKRGQNVTFRCDPISEHNRLYWYRQTLGQGPEFLTYFQNEAQLEKSRLLSDRFSAERPKGSFSTLEIQRTEQGDSAMYLCASTQGQNLNEQFFGPGTRLTVL.

The V gene is TRBV30, the J gene TRBJ2-7, with D perhaps TRBD2 (6 bases). The germline CDR1 and CDR2 sequences are GTSNPN and SVGIG (reference sequence). Between the trimmed V and J ends, which lost 2 bases and 0 bases, there was a span of 8 bases. The CDR3 covers 13 residues. The DNA for the CDR3 is TGTGCCTGGAGTTTCGGGGGCTCCTACGAGCAGTACTTC. Its protein product is CAWSFGGSYEQYF.

The gene calls are TRBV3-1 (or the pseudogene TRBV3-2) and TRBJ2-5, with a tentative D call TRBD2 (5 bases). Between the trimmed V and J ends, which lost 0 bases and 1 base, there was a span of 12 bases. This CDR3 is 16 amino acids long. Germline V gene sequence: CDR1 LGHDT, CDR2 YNNKEL (reference sequence). This CDR3 reads CASSQDRRMPQETQYF. For the CDR3, the DNA is TGTGCCAGCAGCCAAGATAGGAGGATGCCCCAAGAGACCCAGTACTTC.

This clone was counted a few times. V usage is TRBV7-8 and J usage is TRBJ1-2; 7 bases map to TRBD1. J was trimmed by 6 bases and V by 5 bases; bases with no gene match: 6. The CDR3 covers 13 residues. The germline gives CDR1 SGHVS, CDR2 FQNEAQ. As DNA, the CDR3 is TGTGCCAGCAGCCGACAGGGTTCGGATGGCTACACCTTC. Translation: CASSRQGSDGYTF.

The chain recombines TRBV30 with TRBJ2-7, with D maybe TRBD2 (7 bases). Trimming took off 3 bases at V and 5 bases at J, with 14 bases between the two ends. The CDR3 is 13 amino acids. Per the germline V gene, CDR1 is GTSNPN and CDR2 is SVGIG (reference sequence). CDR3 protein: CAWSIGGANEQYF. The CDR3 nucleotides are TGTGCCTGGAGCATAGGGGGGGCAAACGAGCAGTACTTC.

This clone was counted a single time. The rearrangement uses TRBV18 and TRBJ1-1; D uncertain. The germline gives CDR1 KGHSH, CDR2 LQKENI. There are 14 residues in the CDR3. V was pared by 4 bases and J by 2 bases, with 11 bases between. The CDR3 sequence: CASSLGQANTEAFF. The DNA for the CDR3 is TGTGCCAGCTCACTTGGCCAGGCCAACACTGAAGCTTTCTTT.

This clone showed up just a few times. V and J are TRBV12-3 or TRBV12-4 and TRBJ2-2; D is perhaps TRBD1 (5 bases). The ends were cut back, 4 bases at V and 6 bases at J, with 6 bases in the middle. The CDR3 sequence is 12 residues long. The CDR3 coding sequence is TGTGCCAGCAGTTCAGGGTCCGGGGAGCTGTTTTTT. Translation: CASSSGSGELFF.

This chain links TRBV5-4 with TRBJ1-1, with 9 bases lining up with TRBD1. Germline V CDR1 and CDR2: SGHNT, YYREEE (reference sequence). CDR3 size: 14 residues. V shed 2 bases and J 5 bases; nucleotides not matched to a gene: 4. The CDR3 DNA follows: TGTGCCAGCAGCTTTGGACAGGGGTGGACTGAAGCTTTCTTT. Encoded protein: CASSFGQGWTEAFF.

The gene calls are TRBV6-5 and TRBJ2-1; D may be TRBD2 (5 bases). Germline assignment: CDR1 MNHEY and CDR2 SVGAGI. Trimming stripped 4 bases from V and 1 base from J, with 14 bases between. The CDR3 runs 16 residues. This chain's CDR3 is CASSLIKEVSYNEQFF. The CDR3 nucleotides are TGTGCCAGCAGTTTAATCAAGGAGGTGTCCTACAATGAGCAGTTCTTC.

The chain links TRBV4-3 to TRBJ2-2, with D possibly matching TRBD1 (6 bases). This CDR3 spans 16 amino acids. Germline CDR1 LGHNA, CDR2 YSLEER. V was cut by 1 base and J by 5 bases, with 14 bases left in between. CDR3 protein: CASSQGDRSITGELFF. The CDR3 bases are TGCGCCAGCAGCCAAGGAGACAGGAGTATTACCGGGGAGCTGTTTTTT.

The V and J genes are TRBV5-6 and TRBJ2-2; D gene unclear. The ends were cut back, 4 bases at V and 5 bases at J, with 9 bases in the middle. The CDR3 is made up of 13 amino acids. In germline, CDR1 is SGHDT, CDR2 YYEEEE. The CDR3: CASSMTETGELFF. CDR3 in DNA: TGTGCCAGCAGCATGACGGAGACCGGGGAGCTGTTTTTT.

The chain has TRBV29-1 and TRBJ2-2; tentatively, D is TRBD2 (6 bases). This CDR3 is 13 amino acids long. Germline assignment: CDR1 SQVTM and CDR2 ANQGSEA. V was cut by 4 bases and J by 4 bases, with 10 bases left in between. The CDR3 bases are TGCAGCGTTGCGGTGGGGGGCACCGGGGAGCTGTTTTTT. Translation gives CSVAVGGTGELFF.

This sequence joins TRBV9 and TRBJ2-6; 8 bases align to TRBD1. Germline V gene data show CDR1 as SGDLS and CDR2 as YYNGEE. The CDR3 totals 16 residues. The V segment lost 6 bases and the J segment 3 bases; nucleotides outside the gene matches: 8. CDR3 sequence: CASTATGVYGANVLTF. The CDR3 region has the DNA TGTGCCAGCACGGCGACAGGGGTGTATGGGGCCAACGTCCTGACTTTC.

The J gene is TRBJ1-4, the V gene TRBV9; D is perhaps TRBD1 (6 bases). There are 14 residues in the CDR3. Germline V gene sequence: CDR1 SGDLS, CDR2 YYNGEE. Trimming took off 4 bases at V and 3 bases at J, with 10 bases between the two ends. The CDR3 DNA reads TGTGCCAGCAGCCTTGAGGGGGCTAATGAAAAACTGTTTTTT. Amino acids: CASSLEGANEKLFF.

J is TRBJ1-2 and V is TRBV18, with 11 bases fitting TRBD1. This CDR3 region has 15 residues. The ends lost 3 bases at V and 4 bases at J; junction bases unmatched: 4. The germline gives CDR1 KGHSH, CDR2 LQKENI. CDR3 loop: CASSPGTGGPYGYTF. The CDR3 DNA is TGTGCCAGCTCACCGGGGACAGGGGGGCCCTATGGCTACACCTTC.

CDR3 sequence (DNA): TGTGCCAGCAGTGAATTGGCAGGGGGGATGCGGGGCACTGAAGCTTTCTTT. Its translation is CASSELAGGMRGTEAFF. The chain recombines TRBV25-1 with TRBJ1-1, with 7 nucleotides matching TRBD1. Germline lookup yields CDR1 MGHDK and CDR2 SYGVNS. The V gene end was trimmed by 1 base and the J gene end by 4 bases; junction bases not matched to a gene: 12. This CDR3 region has 17 residues.

The genes are TRBV9 and TRBJ2-1, with 8 bases matching TRBD1. The CDR3 loop spans 14 amino acids. Germline values: CDR1 SGDLS, CDR2 YYNGEE. With V trimmed by 4 bases and J by 8 bases, 8 bases remained unmatched. The CDR3 loop is CASSTQTGDHEQFF. The CDR3 DNA reads TGTGCCAGCAGCACCCAGACAGGGGATCATGAGCAGTTCTTC.

V and J are TRBV29-1 and TRBJ2-5, with no clear D. There are 13 residues in the CDR3. Trimming cost V 1 base and J 1 base, with 7 bases left between them. CDR1 and CDR2 from the germline V gene are SQVTM and ANQGSEA. CDR3 loop: CSVEGGFQETQYF. The CDR3 nucleotides read TGCAGCGTTGAAGGAGGATTCCAAGAGACCCAGTACTTC.

The chain employs TRBV3-1 (or the pseudogene TRBV3-2) and TRBJ1-1; 9 bases fit TRBD1. Unmatched junction bases numbered 3, after V lost 4 bases and J lost 6 bases. The CDR3 runs 13 residues. CDR1 is LGHDT, CDR2 YNNKEL, per germline (reference sequence). The CDR3 sequence is CASSRGTGPEAFF. For the CDR3, the DNA is TGTGCCAGCAGCCGGGGGACAGGGCCTGAAGCTTTCTTT.

The chain is built from TRBV7-8 and TRBJ1-2; 12 nucleotides agree with TRBD1. J was trimmed by 6 bases and V by 5 bases; bases with no gene match: 16. CDR3 length equals 18 residues. The germline gives CDR1 SGHVS, CDR2 FQNEAQ. The chain's CDR3 is CASSPPGTGGLGMDGYTF. The CDR3 DNA reads TGTGCCAGCAGCCCACCCGGGACAGGGGGCTTGGGTATGGATGGCTACACCTTC.

Only a few counts were recorded for this clone. The CDR3 DNA follows: TGTGCCACCAGCAGAGATCTCGCGGTAGCGGGGACACACGAGCAGTACTTC. The encoded protein is CATSRDLAVAGTHEQYF. V and J are TRBV15 and TRBJ2-7; TRBD2 matches 8 bases. Looked up from germline, CDR1 is LNHNV and CDR2 is YYDKDF (reference sequence). This CDR3 has 17 residues. With V trimmed by 0 bases and J by 5 bases, 12 bases remained unmatched.

The genes are TRBV25-1 and TRBJ2-7; TRBD1 might be the D (6 bases). The CDR3 sequence is 15 residues long. V was clipped by 4 bases and J by 0 bases, with 13 bases between them. Germline V gene sequence: CDR1 MGHDK, CDR2 SYGVNS. The CDR3 nucleotides are TGTGCCAGCAGTGGAACAGGGTCTACCTCCTACGAGCAGTACTTC. It specifies CASSGTGSTSYEQYF.

The chain has TRBV7-2 and TRBJ2-5, with 9 bases aligning to TRBD2. The trim removed 4 bases at V and 5 bases at J, leaving 8 bases unmatched. Germline V gene sequence: CDR1 SGHTA, CDR2 FQGNSA. CDR3 size: 15 residues. CDR3 amino acids: CASSSLAGESETQYF. DNA for the CDR3: TGTGCCAGCAGCTCCTTAGCGGGAGAAAGTGAGACCCAGTACTTC.

This chain uses TRBV28 with TRBJ1-6; weak D call: TRBD1 (5 bases). The CDR3 is 15 amino acids. Germline V gives CDR1 MDHEN, CDR2 SYDVKM. Trimming left V 6 bases short and J 4 bases short, with 13 bases between. The CDR3: CASSHHGGYNSPLHF. In DNA, the CDR3 is TGTGCCAGCAGCCACCACGGGGGTTATAATTCACCCCTCCACTTT.

The chain links TRBV3-1 (or the pseudogene TRBV3-2) to TRBJ2-7; 9 bases line up with TRBD1. Germline V gives CDR1 LGHDT, CDR2 YNNKEL (reference sequence). This CDR3 region has 17 residues. With 4 bases clipped from V and 5 bases from J, the junction kept 15 bases outside the gene matches. The CDR3 DNA is TGTGCCAGCAGCCTCCTGGAGCCGGGACAGGGTCCCCACGAGCAGTACTTC. Translating it yields CASSLLEPGQGPHEQYF.

As DNA, the CDR3 is TGTGCCAGCAGTTACTTACCGGAGGAGCAGTACTTC. This codes for CASSYLPEEQYF. This chain uses TRBV6-5 with TRBJ2-7; no clear D. The CDR3 is made up of 12 amino acids. V dropped 1 base and J dropped 7 bases, with 8 bases sitting between them. From germline, CDR1 is MNHEY and CDR2 SVGAGI.

The chain employs TRBV7-2 and TRBJ2-3; 11 nucleotides align to TRBD2. Unmatched junction bases numbered 7, after V lost 5 bases and J lost 6 bases. Germline V gives CDR1 SGHTA, CDR2 FQGNSA. CDR3 length: 15 residues. Here the CDR3 reads CASSLSSGRADTQYF. CDR3 nucleotide sequence: TGTGCCAGCAGCCTTAGTAGCGGGAGGGCCGATACGCAGTATTTT.

The J gene is TRBJ2-7, the V gene TRBV7-9, with 7 bases lining up with TRBD1. There are 15 residues in the CDR3. Germline V CDR1 and CDR2: SEHNR, FQNEAQ (reference sequence). With V trimmed by 4 bases and J by 2 bases, 8 bases remained unmatched. The CDR3 DNA follows: TGTGCCAGCAGCTCCTCATGGGACAGTACCTACGAGCAGTACTTC. This codes for CASSSSWDSTYEQYF.